The 8 T cell receptor beta chains below all came from one sample that was sequenced in a study of control samples from healthy donors and cancer patients. Generated by immunoSEQ multiplex PCR, the TCRdb table keeps only in-frame clones and is missing some. The sample consists of around 150,000 clones, 70% to 90% of them appearing once. The specimen sequenced was blood. These receptors were collected from a man in his thirties or forties in good health.

The table lists this clone with a count of one. J is TRBJ2-1 and V is TRBV6-5; TRBD2 aligns across 7 bases. The V gene's germline CDR1 is MNHEY and CDR2 SVGAGI. The CDR3 loop spans 11 amino acids. Germline trimming cut 8 bases from V and 15 bases from J; bases unmatched to any gene: 10. CDR3 coding DNA: TGTGCCAGCTCCTTTGGAGGGGAGGGGTTCTTC. Protein product: CASSFGGEGFF.

The J gene is TRBJ1-5, the V gene TRBV24-1; D is possibly TRBD1 (6 bases). V lost 3 bases to trimming and J lost 8 bases, with 16 bases between them. Germline V gene lookup returns CDR1 KGHDR and CDR2 SFDVKD. This CDR3 region has 15 residues. The CDR3 reads CATSDGLTGGKPQHF. In DNA form, the CDR3 reads TGTGCCACCAGTGATGGCTTGACAGGAGGAAAGCCCCAGCATTTT.

The gene calls are TRBV5-1 and TRBJ2-7, with 9 bases matching TRBD2. CDR3 size: 17 residues. Trimming removed 0 bases from V and 0 bases from J; junction bases left unmatched: 7. Looked up from germline, CDR1 is SGHRS and CDR2 is YFSETQ. CDR3 sequence: CASSLVSGSDSSYEQYF. The DNA for the CDR3 is TGCGCCAGCAGCTTGGTTAGCGGGAGCGACAGCTCCTACGAGCAGTACTTC.

This sequence joins TRBV27 and TRBJ2-7; tentatively, D is TRBD2 (6 bases). This CDR3 is built from 15 residues. In germline, CDR1 is MNHEY, CDR2 SMNVEV (reference sequence). V was trimmed by 6 bases and J by 7 bases, leaving 22 bases between them. CDR3 DNA sequence: TGTGCCAGCAGGGACTTGGGAGGCCTCGATTCGGAGCAGTACTTC. Its protein product is CASRDLGGLDSEQYF.

The rearrangement joins TRBV3-1 (or the pseudogene TRBV3-2) to TRBJ1-3, with D hard to call. This CDR3 spans 12 amino acids. V was pared by 0 bases and J by 14 bases, with 11 bases between. The germline gives CDR1 LGHDT, CDR2 YNNKEL (reference sequence). The CDR3: CASSQDRRSVYF. CDR3 nucleotides: TGTGCCAGCAGCCAAGATCGGCGGTCAGTATATTTT.

A single count supports this clone. A read error may produce the germline difference seen at one junction end. The rearrangement joins TRBV28 to TRBJ2-7, with TRBD2 matching over 9 bases. The germline CDR1 and CDR2 sequences are MDHEN and SYDVKM. CDR3 length equals 13 residues. The CDR3 coding sequence is TGTGCCAGCAGTCATAGCGGGAGCTACGGGCAGTACTTC. As protein: CASSHSGSYGQYF.

The V and J genes are TRBV9 and TRBJ2-5; 9 positions agree with TRBD2. Germline CDR1 reads SGDLS; CDR2 reads YYNGEE. The CDR3 length is 14 residues. The junction had 5 bases not matched to a gene; V was cut back by 7 bases and J by 1 base. The CDR3 loop reads CASGRAGGQETQYF. The CDR3 nucleotides read TGTGCCAGCGGGAGAGCGGGGGGCCAAGAGACCCAGTACTTC.

The J gene is TRBJ1-1, the V gene TRBV6-2 or TRBV6-3, with unresolved D. The germline V gene has CDR1 MNHEY and CDR2 SVGEGT. The CDR3 has 14 residues. V was clipped by 2 bases and J by 7 bases, with 14 bases between them. The CDR3 sequence: CASSYPAGTIEAFF. The CDR3 bases are TGTGCCAGCAGTTACCCTGCAGGAACAATTGAAGCTTTCTTT.